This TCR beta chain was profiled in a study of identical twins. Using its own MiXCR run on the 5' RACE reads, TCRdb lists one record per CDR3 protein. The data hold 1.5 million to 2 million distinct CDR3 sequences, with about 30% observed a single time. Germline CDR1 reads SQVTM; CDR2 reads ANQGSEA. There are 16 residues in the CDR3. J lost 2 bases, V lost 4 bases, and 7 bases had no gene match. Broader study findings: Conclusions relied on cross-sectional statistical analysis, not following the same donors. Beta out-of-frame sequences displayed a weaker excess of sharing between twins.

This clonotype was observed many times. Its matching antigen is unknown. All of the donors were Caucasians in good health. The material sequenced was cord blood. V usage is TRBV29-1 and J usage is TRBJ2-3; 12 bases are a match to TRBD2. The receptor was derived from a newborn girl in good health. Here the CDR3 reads CSVGLAGALFTDTQYF. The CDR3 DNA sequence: TGCAGCGTTGGACTAGCGGGGGCCCTCTTCACAGATACGCAGTATTTT.